This T cell receptor (beta chain) was captured by sequencing in a study of T-cell reconstitution after alpha-beta-depleted transplantation in children. The study, taken as a whole, reports: From surviving recipient T cells and thymic progenitors came the high day-60 TCRbeta diversity observed in some patients. Newly made T cells mostly supplied T-cell counts and diversity one year after transplant.

The CDR3 is 16 residues long. Germline CDR1 and CDR2: LGHNA and YNFKEQ. With 0 bases removed from V and 5 bases from J, the gap between germline ends came to 15 bases. Unique molecular identifiers tagged the TCRbeta library. TCRdb recomputed calls from the PCR reads with MiXCR, one row per CDR3 protein. The profile shows approximately 520,000 distinct CDR3 sequences, 10% to 12% of them singletons. Comments on this clonotype: Antigen specificity is unknown.

This TCR derives from a female patient between 2 and 15 years old who had a stem cell transplant for aplastic anemia, so the T cells may come from the graft donor. Sample: PBMCs, mostly from graft donor cells, taken 180 days after TCRalphabeta/CD19-depleted stem cell transplant. V gene TRBV4-2 combines with J gene TRBJ2-3, with a weak D call TRBD2 (7 bases). The CDR3 sequence is CASSQDIGGGVDTQYF. The CDR3 nucleotides read TGTGCCAGCAGCCAAGACATTGGAGGGGGGGTAGATACGCAGTATTTT.